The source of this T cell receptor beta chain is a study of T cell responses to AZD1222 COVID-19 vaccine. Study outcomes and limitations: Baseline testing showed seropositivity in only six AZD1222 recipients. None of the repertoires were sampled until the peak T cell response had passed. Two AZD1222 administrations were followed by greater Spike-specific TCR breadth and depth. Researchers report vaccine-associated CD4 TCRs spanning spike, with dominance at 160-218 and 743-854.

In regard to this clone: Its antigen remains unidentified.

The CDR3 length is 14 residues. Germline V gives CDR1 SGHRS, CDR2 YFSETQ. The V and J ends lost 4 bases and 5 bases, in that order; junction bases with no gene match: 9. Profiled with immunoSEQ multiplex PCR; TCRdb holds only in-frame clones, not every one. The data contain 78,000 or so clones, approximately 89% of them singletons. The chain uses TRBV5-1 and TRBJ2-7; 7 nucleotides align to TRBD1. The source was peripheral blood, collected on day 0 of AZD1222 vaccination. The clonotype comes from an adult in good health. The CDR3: CASSRGQDPNEQYF. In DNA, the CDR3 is TGCGCCAGCAGCCGCGGACAGGACCCCAACGAGCAGTACTTC.